The clone carrying this T cell receptor beta chain is medium-sized in the sample. The sample is drawn from a study of Graves' ophthalmopathy and Graves' hyperthyroidism. About the study: Peripheral blood was collected at initial diagnosis, before any treatment.

The authors amplified TCR beta CDR3 regions, and they did so from RNA transcripts for repertoire sequencing. The authors performed first-round RT-PCR with HTBI primers and then a second-round multiplex PCR. TCRdb itself ran the multiplex PCR reads through MiXCR, one entry per CDR3 protein. In the table there are around 36,000 distinct CDR3 sequences, 45% to 55% of which are singletons. CDR1 and CDR2 from the germline V gene are DFQATT and SNEGSKA (reference sequence). Deletions cut 3 bases from V and 2 bases from J, with 10 bases between. This CDR3 spans 13 amino acids. Hyperthyroidism counted as stable given no ophthalmopathy within 18 months of follow-up. In this cohort, patients with other autoimmune diseases, uncontrolled infections, pregnancy or lactation were excluded. Diagnostic conclusions were grounded in clinical symptoms, serum thyroxine, TRAb, thyroid ultrasound and orbital computed tomography.

The V call is TRBV20-1, the J call TRBJ1-2; unclear D gene. The clonotype originates from an adult woman with stable Graves' hyperthyroidism. Sequenced input: peripheral blood. This chain's CDR3 is CSASRDMNYGYTF. CDR3 DNA: TGCAGTGCTAGTCGCGACATGAACTATGGCTACACCTTC.